The rows below give T cell receptor beta chains drawn from one sample of a study of T-cell memory formation after mild COVID-19. TCRdb independently ran MiXCR on the 5' RACE reads; one entry per CDR3 protein. The sample has around 180,000 distinct CDR3 sequences, more than 15% seen once. Sequencing was done on a sample of PBMCs or a T cell subset sorted from them (not recorded which). Receptors were obtained from an adult woman who had mild COVID-19 (a few samples of this study predate the infection). Cell type and time point are not known. The CDR3 runs from the conserved cysteine through the conserved F or W. Each record gives: clone size, V gene, CDR3 protein. Clone size is not always given. Where it is, it says once, few, many or a class for expanded clones.

clone_size: .; v_call: TRBV24-1; cdr3_aa: CATSAPGSGREETQYF
clone_size: many; v_call: TRBV28; cdr3_aa: CASSFPRTSGGARRETQYF
clone_size: .; v_call: TRBV24-1; cdr3_aa: CATSPRTTARNEQYF
clone_size: few; v_call: TRBV18; cdr3_aa: CASSKLNDWNEQFF
clone_size: once; v_call: TRBV5-1; cdr3_aa: CASSLGRDRHEQYF
clone_size: .; v_call: TRBV5-4; cdr3_aa: CASSPGGTGEAFF
clone_size: .; v_call: TRBV20-1; cdr3_aa: CSAGGQGASYEQYF
clone_size: few; v_call: TRBV6-6; cdr3_aa: CASSYSDRAGGYTF
clone_size: few; v_call: TRBV10-3; cdr3_aa: CAISEGRRADTQYF
clone_size: few; v_call: TRBV4-1; cdr3_aa: CASSRLAGDYEQYF
clone_size: .; v_call: TRBV7-6; cdr3_aa: CASSLPGGELSGTQYF
clone_size: .; v_call: TRBV14; cdr3_aa: CASSQDGVVARYGYTF
clone_size: few; v_call: TRBV5-1; cdr3_aa: CASSLGRTGVRTDTQYF
clone_size: .; v_call: TRBV7-2; cdr3_aa: CASSYTSAPYNEQFF
clone_size: .; v_call: TRBV7-3; cdr3_aa: CASSTPHPGYEQYF
clone_size: .; v_call: TRBV29-1; cdr3_aa: CSLTRDGDNEQFF
clone_size: few; v_call: TRBV30; cdr3_aa: CAWTVSYNSPLHF
clone_size: .; v_call: TRBV12-3/TRBV12-4; cdr3_aa: CASSLTGRNTEAFF
clone_size: few; v_call: TRBV7-3; cdr3_aa: CASSPTVTGELFF
clone_size: few; v_call: TRBV7-8; cdr3_aa: CASSPLGWGRYNEQFF
clone_size: .; v_call: TRBV29-1; cdr3_aa: CSARGRGLRGDTQYF
clone_size: few; v_call: TRBV20-1; cdr3_aa: CSARENQPQHF
clone_size: .; v_call: TRBV27; cdr3_aa: CASSLSFRPLYTGLEPGELFF
clone_size: .; v_call: TRBV11-3; cdr3_aa: CASSQEGKPQHF
clone_size: once; v_call: TRBV6-2/TRBV6-3; cdr3_aa: CASSYAGPLISWAQHF
clone_size: .; v_call: TRBV10-3; cdr3_aa: CAISPGLAGGQETQYF
clone_size: many; v_call: TRBV6-5; cdr3_aa: CASSYWQGGRRVNEQFF
clone_size: few; v_call: TRBV24-1; cdr3_aa: CATSDTTSGRFNEQFF
clone_size: few; v_call: TRBV9; cdr3_aa: CASTHGDRGTYNEQFF
clone_size: few; v_call: TRBV4-2; cdr3_aa: CASSLERGGNQPQHF
clone_size: .; v_call: TRBV9; cdr3_aa: CASRVAGGGGWEQFF
clone_size: .; v_call: TRBV11-1; cdr3_aa: CASSLTTSGSSSEQFF
clone_size: few; v_call: TRBV6-5; cdr3_aa: CASSYPTGGVTYEQYF
clone_size: .; v_call: TRBV4-2; cdr3_aa: CASSQGREGLGTGELFF
clone_size: .; v_call: TRBV15; cdr3_aa: CATSRDLERRETQYF
clone_size: once; v_call: TRBV7-2; cdr3_aa: CASSLVGTGSEKLFF
clone_size: few; v_call: TRBV24-1; cdr3_aa: CATSDPSKNYNEQFF
clone_size: .; v_call: TRBV5-1; cdr3_aa: CASSLEAGAAYNEQFF
clone_size: few; v_call: TRBV4-2; cdr3_aa: CASSQDFGDSGNTIYF